Below, one T cell receptor (beta chain) is given with its context. The CDR3 is made up of 14 amino acids. CDR1 MNHEY and CDR2 SMNVEV come from the germline V gene (reference sequence). The V and J ends lost 7 bases and 2 bases respectively, with 14 bases between them. This record belongs to a study of cytomegalovirus exposure and HLA in healthy donors. This PCR relied on a set of 60 Vbeta primers and 13 Jbeta primers. Sequenced by immunoSEQ multiplex PCR; TCRdb stores in-frame clones only, minus some. The sample carries 90,000 to 130,000 clones, approximately 84% recorded once. This receptor was obtained from a man in his forties or fifties in good health and CMV-seronegative. The chain joins TRBV27 to TRBJ1-2; D uncertain. The sequenced material came from PBMCs. CDR3 bases: TGTGCCAGCAAGAGTCCGTCGGGAAACTATGGCTACACCTTC. As protein: CASKSPSGNYGYTF.